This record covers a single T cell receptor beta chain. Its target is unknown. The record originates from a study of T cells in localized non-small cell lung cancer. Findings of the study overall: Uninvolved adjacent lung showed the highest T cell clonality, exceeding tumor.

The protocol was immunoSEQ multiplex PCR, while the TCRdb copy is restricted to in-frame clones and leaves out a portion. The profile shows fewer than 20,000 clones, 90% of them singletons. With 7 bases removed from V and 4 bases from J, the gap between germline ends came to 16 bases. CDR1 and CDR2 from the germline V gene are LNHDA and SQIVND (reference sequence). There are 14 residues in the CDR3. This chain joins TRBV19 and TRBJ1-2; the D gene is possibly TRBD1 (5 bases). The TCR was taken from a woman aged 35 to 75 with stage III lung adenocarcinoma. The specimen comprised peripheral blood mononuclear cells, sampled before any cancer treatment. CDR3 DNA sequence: TGTGCCAGTATGGGGGGTATTGGACCCTATGGCTACACCTTC. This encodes CASMGGIGPYGYTF.